This TCR beta chain was identified during a study of neurological immune-mediated disorders. The wider study: Of the multiple sclerosis patients, some 35 in total, some 30 were relapsing-remitting and 3 were secondary progressive. General study points: The repertoires of 18 of 34 multiple sclerosis patients were placed by phylogenetic grouping in a single related-CDR3 cluster, which may be a signature.

The CDR3 is made up of 14 amino acids. V lost 5 bases to trimming and J lost 8 bases, with 13 bases between them. Per germline, CDR1 SGHTA and CDR2 FQGNSA. Ten or more counts support this clonotype. The antigen is not known. The authors produced cDNA by 5'RACE using 10-nucleotide random UMIs. Every sequencing run gave over 170 million TCR-beta sequences, taken from 15-18 subjects. MiXCR, applied by TCRdb to the 5' RACE reads, yields one record per CDR3 protein. Among tens of thousands of distinct CDR3 sequences listed, around 3.1% were seen once. Time point here: longitudinal time-point 1 (baseline). Sequenced: PBMCs. The chain combines TRBV7-2 with TRBJ1-6, with D unresolved. The source of this sequence is a woman aged 55-75 years with multiple sclerosis. The CDR3 DNA reads TGTGCCAGCAGCCCCCGCTTTTCACATTCACCCCTCCACTTT. Translated, it gives CASSPRFSHSPLHF.